Included here is one T cell receptor (beta chain) sequence, with context. TCR beta CDR3 sequences were amplified from RNA transcripts. The HTBI set primed first-round TCR CDR3 RT-PCR. TCRdb analysed the multiplex PCR reads with MiXCR anew, one entry per CDR3 protein. The table shows hundreds of thousands of distinct CDR3 sequences, with around 20% occurring only once. The sample comes from a study of T cells in Graves' hyperthyroidism and ophthalmopathy. CDR3 length: 17 residues. The germline CDR1 and CDR2 sequences are SGHVS and FQNEAQ. With V trimmed by 8 bases and J by 4 bases, 13 bases remained unmatched. Fresh peripheral blood, roughly 10 ml, was the source of the PBMCs.

This receptor was taken from a man in his forties or fifties with Graves' ophthalmopathy. The V and J genes are TRBV7-8 and TRBJ2-2; TRBD1 agrees at 10 bases. Sample: blood. DNA of the CDR3: TGTGCCAGCTCACCACCCGGGACAGGGGTCGCCACCGGGGAGCTGTTTTTT. The encoded protein is CASSPPGTGVATGELFF. Supplemented by reference TRBV7-8 and TRBJ2-2, the full variable domain reads GAGVSQSPRYKVAKRGQDVALRCDPISGHVSLFWYQQALGQGPEFLTYFQNEAQLDKSGLPSDRFFAERPEGSVSTLKIQRTQQEDSAVYLCASSPPGTGVATGELFFGEGSRLTVL.